This T cell receptor beta chain emerged from a study of T cell responses to AZD1222 COVID-19 vaccine. Data came from immunoSEQ multiplex PCR; TCRdb stores just in-frame clones and leaves some out. This table holds about 120,000 clones, roughly 91% found once. Germline V lookup: CDR1 SGHTA, CDR2 FQGNSA. There are 16 residues in the CDR3. Trimming took 1 base from V and 1 from J, leaving 12 bases between them. The gene calls are TRBV7-2 and TRBJ2-3, with D maybe TRBD1 (5 bases). The sequenced sample was peripheral blood, obtained on day 0 of MenACWY control vaccination. This receptor was identified in an adult in good health. CDR3: CASSLVPRVGTDTQYF. The CDR3 DNA is TGTGCCAGCAGCTTAGTCCCCAGGGTTGGCACAGATACGCAGTATTTT.